Each of the 20 T cell receptor beta chains below was sequenced from the same sample in a study of cytomegalovirus exposure and HLA in healthy donors. PCR employed 60 Vbeta and 13 Jbeta primers. TCRdb keeps only in-frame clones here, not all; method: immunoSEQ multiplex PCR. In the table there are 110,000 to 150,000 clones, about three quarters of which are singletons. Sequencing was performed on PBMCs. Receptors originate from a woman aged 25-40 years in good health and CMV-seronegative.

V usage is TRBV9 and J usage is TRBJ2-1; 7 bases fit TRBD1. Germline V gene lookup returns CDR1 SGDLS and CDR2 YYNGEE. V was pared by 1 base and J by 4 bases, with 5 bases of the junction left unmatched. This CDR3 comprises 15 residues. CDR3 loop: CASSVTGDPYNEQFF. The CDR3 DNA is TGTGCCAGCAGCGTAACAGGGGACCCATACAATGAGCAGTTCTTC.

This clone was counted only a few times. The chain employs TRBV4-1 and TRBJ2-5, with a possible D match to TRBD1 (6 bases). Germline V gene lookup returns CDR1 MGHRA and CDR2 YSYEKL. The CDR3 is made up of 14 amino acids. The V end lost 0 bases, the J end lost 4 bases, and 9 bases lay between the germline ends. The CDR3 spells CASSQDLGGETQYF. In DNA, the CDR3 is TGCGCCAGCAGCCAAGACCTAGGGGGAGAGACCCAGTACTTC.

The chain has TRBV2 and TRBJ1-2; D gene ambiguous. Trimming cost V 4 bases and J 6 bases, with 9 bases left between them. Germline assignment: CDR1 SNHLY and CDR2 FYNNEI. CDR3 size: 12 residues. For the CDR3, the DNA is TGTGCCAGCAGTGTCCGGGGAGATGGCTACACCTTC. Its protein product is CASSVRGDGYTF.

This chain joins TRBV4-1 and TRBJ2-1; 9 positions match TRBD2. This CDR3 has 15 amino acids. Germline values: CDR1 MGHRA, CDR2 YSYEKL. Trimming at V came to 4 bases and at J to 5 bases, leaving 6 bases not matched to a gene. The CDR3 nucleotides read TGCGCCAGCAGCCGGATAGCGGGGGTTGACAATGAGCAGTTCTTC. It encodes CASSRIAGVDNEQFF.

The V and J genes are TRBV5-1 and TRBJ2-4, with D perhaps TRBD1 (7 bases). The CDR3 is 16 residues long. Germline assignment: CDR1 SGHRS and CDR2 YFSETQ. V lost 4 bases, J lost 0 bases, and 14 bases lay in between. CDR3 residues: CASSQPQGGAKNIQYF. The CDR3 nucleotides are TGCGCCAGCAGCCAACCCCAGGGGGGAGCCAAAAACATTCAGTACTTC.

This clone occurred a few times. The chain recombines TRBV7-8 with TRBJ2-3; 11 bases agree with TRBD1. The germline V gene encodes CDR1 SGHVS and CDR2 FQNEAQ. J lost 5 bases, V lost 6 bases, and 10 bases had no gene match. The CDR3 spans 16 residues. CDR3 bases: TGTGCCAGCAGGCAGGGCGGGACAGGGGGACGAGATACGCAGTATTTT. Translation gives CASRQGGTGGRDTQYF.

This sequence joins TRBV4-3 and TRBJ2-5; 10 nucleotides line up with TRBD2. The CDR3 has 17 amino acids. The trim removed 4 bases at V and 5 bases at J, leaving 13 bases unmatched. Per the germline V gene, CDR1 is LGHNA and CDR2 is YSLEER. CDR3 in DNA: TGCGCCAGCAGCCCGAGGAGTAGCGGGGGGTATATGGAGACCCAGTACTTC. Translated: CASSPRSSGGYMETQYF.

The chain is built from TRBV11-3 and TRBJ2-3, with D tentatively TRBD1 (5 bases). This CDR3 is 13 amino acids long. Per the germline V gene, CDR1 is SGHNT and CDR2 is YENEEA. With 4 bases removed from V and 6 bases from J, the gap between germline ends came to 11 bases. In DNA form, the CDR3 reads TGTGCCAGCAGCTGGCCAGGGAAGGATACGCAGTATTTT. Amino acid sequence: CASSWPGKDTQYF.

This clone was observed a handful of times. The chain joins TRBV5-6 to TRBJ2-5, with 9 bases fitting TRBD2. The trim removed 3 bases at V and 7 bases at J, leaving 16 bases unmatched. Germline CDR1 reads SGHDT; CDR2 reads YYEEEE. This CDR3 comprises 17 residues. The chain's CDR3 is CASSWQRSGGNPWTQYF. CDR3 DNA: TGTGCCAGCAGCTGGCAGAGGAGCGGGGGGAACCCCTGGACCCAGTACTTC.

With regard to this clone: At one of its ends the junction is not consistent with the germline gene, which may arise from a read error. V is TRBV7-7 and J is TRBJ2-5, with 8 positions matching TRBD1. Germline V gene sequence: CDR1 SSHAT, CDR2 FNYEAQ (reference sequence). CDR3 length equals 15 residues. The chain's CDR3 is CASSLSRGRGETQYF. CDR3 nucleotide sequence: TGTGCTAGCAGCTTAAGCAGGGGGCGCGGGGAGACCCAGTACTTC. The variable domain in full, with the rest retrieved from reference TRBV7-7 and TRBJ2-5, is GAGVSQSPRYKVTKRGQDVTLRCDPISSHATLYWYQQALGQGPEFLTYFNYEAQPDKSGLPSDRFSAERPEGSISTLTIQRTEQRDSAMYRCASSLSRGRGETQYFGPGTRLLVL.

The genes are TRBV2 and TRBJ1-4; TRBD1 aligns across 8 bases. CDR1 and CDR2 (germline): SNHLY, FYNNEI. The CDR3 has 14 amino acids. The J segment lost 7 bases and the V segment lost 6 bases, leaving 7 bases of the junction unmatched. The CDR3 protein is CASRPDRAGEKLFF. The CDR3 DNA reads TGTGCCAGCAGGCCGGACAGGGCGGGTGAAAAACTGTTTTTT.

The chain carries TRBV27 and TRBJ2-2; D is uncertain. The CDR3 contains 14 residues. Germline values: CDR1 MNHEY, CDR2 SMNVEV (reference sequence). V gave up 7 bases and J gave up 1 base, with 10 bases separating them. The CDR3 DNA follows: TGTGCCAGCACCCCCCAATTGAACACCGGGGAGCTGTTTTTT. It encodes CASTPQLNTGELFF.

This clone was seen a handful of times. The V and J genes are TRBV5-1 and TRBJ2-1; 8 nucleotides agree with TRBD2. The CDR3 length is 15 residues. In germline, CDR1 is SGHRS, CDR2 YFSETQ. J lost 1 base, V lost 4 bases, and 4 bases had no gene match. CDR3 sequence reads: CASSISGDSYNEQFF. The CDR3 DNA reads TGCGCCAGCAGCATTAGCGGGGATTCCTACAATGAGCAGTTCTTC.

This sequence joins TRBV6-6 and TRBJ1-1; no clear D. Germline lookup yields CDR1 MNHNY and CDR2 SVGAGI (reference sequence). Trimming took off 4 bases at V and 1 base at J, with 7 bases between the two ends. The CDR3 totals 13 residues. The CDR3 here is CASSSASNTEAFF. In nucleotides, the CDR3 is TGTGCCAGCAGTTCAGCGTCGAACACTGAAGCTTTCTTT.

This clone has more than one count but fewer than ten. This chain connects TRBV7-6 to TRBJ1-6; D might be TRBD1 (5 bases). The germline V gene encodes CDR1 SGHVS and CDR2 FNYEAQ. This CDR3 is 16 amino acids long. Trimming cost V 5 bases and J 7 bases, with 18 bases left between them. CDR3 in DNA: TGTGCCAGCAGCCCGTCAGTGGACATAAAGAATTCACCCCTCCACTTT. Translating gives CASSPSVDIKNSPLHF.

The chain uses TRBV5-4 and TRBJ2-2; TRBD1 aligns across 7 bases. Germline V gives CDR1 SGHNT, CDR2 YYREEE (reference sequence). J lost 8 bases, V lost 4 bases, and 11 bases had no gene match. This CDR3 contains 15 residues. CDR3 nucleotides: TGTGCCAGCAGCCTTCCGGACAGGCCGTCTGGGGAGCTGTTTTTT. Its translation: CASSLPDRPSGELFF.

V gene TRBV5-4 combines with J gene TRBJ2-6; D might be TRBD2 (5 bases). Germline V gene sequence: CDR1 SGHNT, CDR2 YYREEE (reference sequence). With 4 bases removed from V and 1 base from J, the gap between germline ends came to 9 bases. This CDR3 has 15 amino acids. In nucleotides, the CDR3 is TGTGCCAGCAGCCGGGATTTTTCTGGGGCCAACGTCCTGACTTTC. It is translated as CASSRDFSGANVLTF.

V usage is TRBV29-1 and J usage is TRBJ1-1; the match to TRBD1 covers 9 bases. Germline V CDR1 and CDR2: SQVTM, ANQGSEA. This CDR3 is built from 14 residues. The V gene end was trimmed by 6 bases and the J gene end by 0 bases; junction bases not matched to a gene: 5. The CDR3, as DNA: TGCAGCGTAGTGACAGGGGGGTTGAACACTGAAGCTTTCTTT. Translating it yields CSVVTGGLNTEAFF.

This chain links TRBV29-1 with TRBJ2-1, with TRBD1 matching over 9 bases. Trimming removed 1 base from V and 2 bases from J; junction bases left unmatched: 9. Germline loops: CDR1 SQVTM, CDR2 ANQGSEA. The CDR3 loop spans 17 amino acids. The CDR3 DNA reads TGCAGCGTTGAAGGGAACCGGGACAGGGTTACCTACAATGAGCAGTTCTTC. Amino acid sequence: CSVEGNRDRVTYNEQFF.

V usage is TRBV5-4 and J usage is TRBJ1-5; 10 nucleotides agree with TRBD1. The CDR3 loop spans 15 amino acids. CDR1 is SGHNT, CDR2 YYREEE, per germline (reference sequence). V was clipped by 3 bases and J by 6 bases; unmatched bases: 6. CDR3: CASSSDRGIGQPQHF. The CDR3 nucleotides are TGTGCCAGCAGCTCGGACAGGGGGATTGGTCAGCCCCAGCATTTT. Full variable domain (rest looked up from reference TRBV5-4 and TRBJ1-5): ETGVTQSPTHLIKTRGQQVTLRCSSQSGHNTVSWYQQALGQGPQFIFQYYREEENGRGNFPPRFSGLQFPNYSSELNVNALELDDSALYLCASSSDRGIGQPQHFGDGTRLSIL.